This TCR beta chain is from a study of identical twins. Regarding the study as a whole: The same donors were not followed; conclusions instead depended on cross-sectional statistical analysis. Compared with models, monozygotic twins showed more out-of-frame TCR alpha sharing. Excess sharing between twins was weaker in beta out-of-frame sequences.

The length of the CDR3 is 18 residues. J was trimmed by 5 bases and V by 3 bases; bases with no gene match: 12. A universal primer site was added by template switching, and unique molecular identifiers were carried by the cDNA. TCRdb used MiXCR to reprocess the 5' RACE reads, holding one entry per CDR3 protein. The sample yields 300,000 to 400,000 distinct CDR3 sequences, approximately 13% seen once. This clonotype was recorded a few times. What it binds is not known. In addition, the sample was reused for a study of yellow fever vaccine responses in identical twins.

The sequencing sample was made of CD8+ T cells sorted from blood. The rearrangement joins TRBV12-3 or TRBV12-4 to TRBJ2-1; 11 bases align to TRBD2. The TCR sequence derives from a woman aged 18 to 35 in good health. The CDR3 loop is CASSFPPGLAGLNNEQFF. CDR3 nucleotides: TGTGCCAGCAGTTTCCCCCCTGGACTAGCGGGCCTGAACAATGAGCAGTTCTTC.